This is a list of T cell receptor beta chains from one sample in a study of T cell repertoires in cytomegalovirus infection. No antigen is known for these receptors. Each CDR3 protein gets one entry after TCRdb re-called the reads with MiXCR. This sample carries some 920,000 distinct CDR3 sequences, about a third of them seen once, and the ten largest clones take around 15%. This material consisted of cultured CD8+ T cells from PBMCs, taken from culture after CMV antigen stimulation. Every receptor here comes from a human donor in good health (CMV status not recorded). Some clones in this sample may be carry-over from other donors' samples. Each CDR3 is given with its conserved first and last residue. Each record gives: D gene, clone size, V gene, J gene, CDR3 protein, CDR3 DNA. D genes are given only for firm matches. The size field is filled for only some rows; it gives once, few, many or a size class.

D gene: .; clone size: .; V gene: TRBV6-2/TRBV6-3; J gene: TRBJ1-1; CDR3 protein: CASRSGLGTEAFF; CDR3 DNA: TGTGCCAGCAGAAGCGGATTGGGCACTGAAGCTTTCTTT
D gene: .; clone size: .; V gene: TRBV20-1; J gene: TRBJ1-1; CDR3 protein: CSVGLYTEAFF; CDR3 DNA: TGCAGTGTGGGACTGTACACTGAAGCTTTCTTT
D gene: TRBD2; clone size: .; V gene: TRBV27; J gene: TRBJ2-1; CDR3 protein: CASKPGLADNEQFF; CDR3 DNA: TGTGCCAGCAAACCGGGACTAGCGGACAATGAGCAGTTCTTC
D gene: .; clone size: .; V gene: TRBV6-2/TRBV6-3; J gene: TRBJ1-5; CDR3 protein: CASRDITDHSNQPQHF; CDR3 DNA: TGTGCCAGCCGGGACATAACAGACCATAGCAATCAGCCCCAGCATTTT
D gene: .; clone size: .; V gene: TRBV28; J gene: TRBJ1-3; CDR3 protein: CASSLGGTSGNTIYF; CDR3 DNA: TGTGCCAGCAGTTTAGGGGGAACCTCTGGAAACACCATATATTTT
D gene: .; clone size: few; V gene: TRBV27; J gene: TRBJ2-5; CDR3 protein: CASSLGYASQETQYF; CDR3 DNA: TGTGCCAGCAGTTTGGGTTATGCTAGCCAAGAGACCCAGTACTTC
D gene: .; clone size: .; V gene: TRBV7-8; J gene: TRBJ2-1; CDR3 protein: CASTLGDYNEQFF; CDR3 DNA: TGTGCCAGCACCTTGGGGGATTACAATGAGCAGTTCTTC
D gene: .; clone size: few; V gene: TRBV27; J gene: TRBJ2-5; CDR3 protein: CASSSPGGTQYF; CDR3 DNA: TGTGCCAGCAGTTCTCCCGGCGGGACCCAGTACTTC
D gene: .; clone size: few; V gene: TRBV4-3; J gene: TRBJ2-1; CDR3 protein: CASSQDSSGRGPETSIYNEQFF; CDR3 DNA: TGCGCCAGCAGCCAAGATTCTTCTGGCCGGGGGCCCGAGACAAGTATTTACAATGAGCAGTTCTTC
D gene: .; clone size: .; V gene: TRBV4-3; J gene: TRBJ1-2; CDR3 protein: CASSQAGGTYGYTF; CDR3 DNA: TGCGCCAGCAGCCAAGCCGGGGGTACCTATGGCTACACCTTC
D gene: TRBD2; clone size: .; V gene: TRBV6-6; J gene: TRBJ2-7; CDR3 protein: CVGRGGLSGGYEQYF; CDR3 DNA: TGTGTCGGCAGGGGGGGACTTAGCGGGGGTTACGAGCAGTACTTC
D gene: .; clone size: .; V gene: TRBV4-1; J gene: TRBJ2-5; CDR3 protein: CASSQGVTQYF; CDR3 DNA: TGTGCCAGCAGCCAAGGTGTAACCCAGTACTTC
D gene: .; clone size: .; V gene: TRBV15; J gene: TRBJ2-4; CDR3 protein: CATSRVQGLAKNIQYF; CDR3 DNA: TGTGCCACCAGCAGAGTCCAGGGCCTAGCCAAAAACATTCAGTACTTC
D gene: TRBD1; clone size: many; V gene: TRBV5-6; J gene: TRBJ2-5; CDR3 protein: CASSAGQGWETQYF; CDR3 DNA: TGTGCCAGCAGCGCGGGACAGGGCTGGGAGACCCAGTACTTC
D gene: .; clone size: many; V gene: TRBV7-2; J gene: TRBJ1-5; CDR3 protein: CASSWVLSSNQPQHF; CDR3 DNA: TGTGCCAGCAGCTGGGTCCTCTCCAGCAATCAGCCCCAGCATTTT
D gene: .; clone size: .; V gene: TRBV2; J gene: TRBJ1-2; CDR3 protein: CASSGGENYGYTF; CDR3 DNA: TGTGCCAGCAGTGGAGGAGAGAACTATGGCTACACCTTC
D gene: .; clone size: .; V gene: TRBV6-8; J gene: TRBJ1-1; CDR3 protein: CASSWGHITEAFF; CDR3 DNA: TGTGCCAGCAGTTGGGGACACATCACTGAAGCTTTCTTT
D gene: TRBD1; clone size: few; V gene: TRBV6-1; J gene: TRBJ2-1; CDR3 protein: CASSEGQGEWEQFF; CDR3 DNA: TGTGCCAGCAGTGAAGGACAGGGGGAGTGGGAGCAGTTCTTC
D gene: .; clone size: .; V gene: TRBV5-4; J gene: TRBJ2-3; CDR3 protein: CASSLAIGPTDTQYF; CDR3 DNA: TGTGCCAGCAGCTTGGCCATCGGCCCCACAGATACGCAGTATTTT
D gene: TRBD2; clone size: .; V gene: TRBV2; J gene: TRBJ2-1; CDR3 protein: CASSESSGTYNEQFF; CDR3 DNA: TGTGCCAGCAGTGAGTCTAGCGGGACTTACAATGAGCAGTTCTTC
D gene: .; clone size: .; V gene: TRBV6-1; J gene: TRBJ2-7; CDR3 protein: CASSELTAAYEQYF; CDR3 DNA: TGTGCCAGCAGTGAACTCACCGCTGCCTACGAGCAGTACTTC
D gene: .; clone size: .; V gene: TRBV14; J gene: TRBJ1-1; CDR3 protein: CASSQSVF; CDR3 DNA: TGTGCCAGCAGCCAATCGGTCTTT
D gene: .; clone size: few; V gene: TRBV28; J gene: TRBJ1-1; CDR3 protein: CASRGVTPDTEAFF; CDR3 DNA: TGTGCCAGCAGAGGGGTGACCCCAGACACTGAAGCTTTCTTT
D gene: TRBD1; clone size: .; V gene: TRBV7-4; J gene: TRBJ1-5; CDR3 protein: CASSEPGQLNQPQHF; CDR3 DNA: TGTGCCAGCAGCGAACCGGGACAGCTTAATCAGCCCCAGCATTTT
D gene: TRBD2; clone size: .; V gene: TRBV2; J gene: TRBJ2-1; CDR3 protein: CASSVSGTSRRRDEQFF; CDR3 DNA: TGTGCCAGCAGTGTGTCCGGGACTAGCAGAAGACGAGATGAGCAGTTCTTC
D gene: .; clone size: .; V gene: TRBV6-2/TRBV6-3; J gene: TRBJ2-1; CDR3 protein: CASRGKDVFF; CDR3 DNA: TGTGCCAGCAGGGGTAAGGACGTGTTCTTC
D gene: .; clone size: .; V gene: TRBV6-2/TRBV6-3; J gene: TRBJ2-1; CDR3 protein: CASSRAEYNEQFF; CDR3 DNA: TGTGCCAGCAGCCGAGCGGAATACAATGAGCAGTTCTTC
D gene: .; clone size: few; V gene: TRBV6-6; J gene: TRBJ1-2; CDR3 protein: CASSYTNTIYGYTF; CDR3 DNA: TGTGCCAGCAGTTACACTAACACTATCTATGGCTACACCTTC
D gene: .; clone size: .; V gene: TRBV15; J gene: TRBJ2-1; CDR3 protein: CATSRDYDEQFF; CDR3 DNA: TGTGCCACCAGCAGAGATTACGATGAGCAGTTCTTC
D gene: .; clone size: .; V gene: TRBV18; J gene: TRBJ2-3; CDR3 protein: CASSPTNREYYTGTDTQYF; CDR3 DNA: TGTGCCAGCTCACCTACAAACAGGGAATATTATACTGGCACAGATACGCAGTATTTT
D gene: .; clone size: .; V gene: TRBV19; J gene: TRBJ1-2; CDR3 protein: CASKLVAGSNYGYTF; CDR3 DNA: TGTGCCAGTAAACTGGTTGCAGGATCTAACTATGGCTACACCTTC
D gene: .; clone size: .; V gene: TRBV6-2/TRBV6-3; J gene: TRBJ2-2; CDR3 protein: CASSPPETGELFF; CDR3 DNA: TGTGCCAGCTCACCCCCGGAAACCGGGGAGCTGTTTTTT
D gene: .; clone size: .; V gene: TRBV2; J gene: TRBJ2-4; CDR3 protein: CASSDQRAKYRNIQYF; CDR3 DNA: TGTGCCAGCAGTGATCAGCGCGCCAAATACCGAAACATTCAGTACTTC
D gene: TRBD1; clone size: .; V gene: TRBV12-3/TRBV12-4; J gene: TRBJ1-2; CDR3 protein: CASGETGGIDGYTF; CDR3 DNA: TGTGCCAGTGGTGAGACAGGGGGCATCGATGGCTACACCTTC
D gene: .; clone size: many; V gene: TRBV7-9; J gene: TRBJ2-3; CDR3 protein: CASSLGEPGTQLMEDTQYF; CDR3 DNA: TGTGCCAGCAGCTTAGGAGAACCGGGGACACAATTAATGGAAGATACGCAGTATTTT
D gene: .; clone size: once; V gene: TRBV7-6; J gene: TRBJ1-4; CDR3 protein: CANSPDAEPTNEKLFF; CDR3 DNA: TGTGCCAACAGCCCCGACGCCGAACCAACTAATGAAAAACTGTTTTTT
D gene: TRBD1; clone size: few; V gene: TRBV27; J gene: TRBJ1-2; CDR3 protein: CASRDRASGYTF; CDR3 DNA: TGTGCCAGCAGGGACAGGGCGAGTGGCTACACCTTC
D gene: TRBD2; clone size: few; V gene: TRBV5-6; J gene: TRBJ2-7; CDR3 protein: CASSLLAGEENYEQYF; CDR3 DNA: TGTGCCAGCAGCTTGCTGGCGGGGGAAGAGAACTACGAGCAGTACTTC
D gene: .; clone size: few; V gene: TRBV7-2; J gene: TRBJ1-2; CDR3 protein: CASSLEGRGDYGYTF; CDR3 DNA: TGTGCCAGCAGCTTAGAGGGCAGGGGCGACTATGGCTACACCTTC
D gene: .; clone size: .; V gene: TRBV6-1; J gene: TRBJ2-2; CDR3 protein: CASSFAGEHTGELFF; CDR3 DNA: TGTGCCAGCAGTTTCGCAGGGGAACACACCGGGGAGCTGTTTTTT
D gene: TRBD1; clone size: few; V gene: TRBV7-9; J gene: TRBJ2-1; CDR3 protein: CASVPGQGSTNEQFF; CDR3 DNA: TGTGCCAGCGTTCCGGGACAGGGTTCGACCAATGAGCAGTTCTTC
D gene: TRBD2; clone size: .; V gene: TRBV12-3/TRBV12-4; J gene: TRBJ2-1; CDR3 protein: CASSSYSGGGYNEQFF; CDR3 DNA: TGTGCCAGCAGCTCCTATAGCGGGGGGGGCTACAATGAGCAGTTCTTC
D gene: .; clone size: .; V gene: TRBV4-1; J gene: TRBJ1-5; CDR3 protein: CASSPRTISNQPQHF; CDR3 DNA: TGCGCCAGCAGCCCCCGGACAATCAGCAATCAGCCCCAGCATTTT
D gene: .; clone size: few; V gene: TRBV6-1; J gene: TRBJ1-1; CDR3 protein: CALDSRTENTEAFF; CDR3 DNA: TGTGCCCTCGACAGCAGGACAGAGAACACTGAAGCTTTCTTT
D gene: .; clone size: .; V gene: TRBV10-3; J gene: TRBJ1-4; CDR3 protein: CAIRDRDGKNEKLFF; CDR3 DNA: TGTGCCATCAGAGACCGGGACGGAAAAAATGAAAAACTGTTTTTT
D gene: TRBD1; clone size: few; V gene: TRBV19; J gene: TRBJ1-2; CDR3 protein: CASTHRDSLLRYGYTF; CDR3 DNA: TGTGCCAGTACTCACAGGGACAGCCTTCTTCGATATGGCTACACCTTC
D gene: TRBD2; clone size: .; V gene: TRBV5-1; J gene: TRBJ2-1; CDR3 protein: CASSREEGNEQFF; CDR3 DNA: TGCGCCAGCAGCCGGGAGGAGGGGAATGAGCAGTTCTTC
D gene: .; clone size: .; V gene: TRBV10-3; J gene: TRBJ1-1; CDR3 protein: CAISESGSTEAFF; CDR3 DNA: TGTGCCATCAGTGAGTCAGGCAGCACTGAAGCTTTCTTT
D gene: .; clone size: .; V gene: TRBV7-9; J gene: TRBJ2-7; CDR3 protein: CASSSTQGIAYEQYF; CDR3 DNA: TGTGCCAGCAGCTCGACCCAGGGAATTGCCTACGAGCAGTACTTC
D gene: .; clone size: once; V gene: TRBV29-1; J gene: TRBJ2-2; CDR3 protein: CSVWGDAGELFF; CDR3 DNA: TGCAGCGTTTGGGGGGACGCCGGGGAGCTGTTTTTT
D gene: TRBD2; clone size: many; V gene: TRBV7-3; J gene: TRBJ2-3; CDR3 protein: CASSSSGGAADTQYF; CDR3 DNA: TGTGCCAGCAGCTCTAGCGGGGGGGCGGCAGATACGCAGTATTTT
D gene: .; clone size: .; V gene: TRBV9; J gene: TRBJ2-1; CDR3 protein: CASSVLQGGDYNEQFF; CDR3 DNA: TGTGCCAGCAGCGTGCTACAGGGAGGTGACTACAATGAGCAGTTCTTC
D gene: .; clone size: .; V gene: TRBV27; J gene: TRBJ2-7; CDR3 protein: CASSPTTVPYEQYF; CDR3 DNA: TGTGCCAGCAGTCCGACGACCGTTCCCTACGAGCAGTACTTC
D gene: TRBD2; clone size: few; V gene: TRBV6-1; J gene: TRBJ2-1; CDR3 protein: CASSEELAGGPYNEQFF; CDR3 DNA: TGTGCCAGCAGTGAAGAACTAGCGGGGGGGCCATACAATGAGCAGTTCTTC